The sequence of this T cell receptor beta chain was determined in a study of blood T cell repertoires in COVID-19. For the study at large: The United States, Italy and Spain provided the acute and convalescent COVID-19 samples. In each case, the material was cDNA or gDNA derived from T cells, B-cell-depleted T cells, or PBMCs.

Authors' data handling: Reference gene primer amplification gave estimated nucleated cell counts. Sequencing was performed with immunoSEQ multiplex PCR; in TCRdb, only in-frame clones are kept and a portion is missing. V, J and clone size are taken as reported in that table, and D and trimming were inferred from the DNA itself. The sample holds 15,000 to 20,000 clones; roughly 87% are singletons and the top ten take about 49%. Germline loops: CDR1 SGHNT, CDR2 YENEEA. The ends were cut back, 0 bases at V and 1 base at J, with 7 bases in the middle. The CDR3 consists of 15 residues. The clonotype comes from a human donor in a cohort sampled during active COVID-19. The V gene is TRBV11-3, the J gene TRBJ2-1; TRBD1 might be the D (6 bases). The sample taken for sequencing was peripheral blood. The CDR3 coding sequence is TGTGCCAGCAGCTTAGACAGGGGTTCCTACAATGAGCAGTTCTTC. Residues: CASSLDRGSYNEQFF.